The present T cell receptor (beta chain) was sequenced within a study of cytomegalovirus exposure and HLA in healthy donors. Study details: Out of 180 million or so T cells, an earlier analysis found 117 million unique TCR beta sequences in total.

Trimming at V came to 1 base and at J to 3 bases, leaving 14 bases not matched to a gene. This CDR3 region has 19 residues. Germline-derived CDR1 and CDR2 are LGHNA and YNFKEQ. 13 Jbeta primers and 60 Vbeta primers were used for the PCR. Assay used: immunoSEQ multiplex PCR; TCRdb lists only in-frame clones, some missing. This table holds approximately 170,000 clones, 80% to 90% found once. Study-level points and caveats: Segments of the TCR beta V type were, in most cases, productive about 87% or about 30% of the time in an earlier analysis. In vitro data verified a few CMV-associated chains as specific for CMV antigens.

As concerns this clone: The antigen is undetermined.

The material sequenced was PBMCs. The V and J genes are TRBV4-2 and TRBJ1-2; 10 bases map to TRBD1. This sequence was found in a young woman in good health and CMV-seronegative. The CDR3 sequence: CASSQAPRGPGTGDYGYTF. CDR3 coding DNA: TGTGCCAGCAGCCAAGCGCCAAGGGGACCGGGGACAGGGGACTATGGCTACACCTTC.